Listed here are 18 T cell receptor beta chains from one sample, sequenced in a study of cytomegalovirus exposure and HLA in healthy donors. In the PCR, 60 Vbeta and 13 Jbeta primers were used. Sequencing was performed with immunoSEQ multiplex PCR; in TCRdb, only in-frame clones are kept and a portion is missing. The table includes under 150,000 clones, 65% to 85% detected once. Sequencing used PBMCs. These receptor sequences come from a man aged 50-59 years in good health and CMV-seronegative.

The chain carries TRBV7-6 and TRBJ1-5; D is unclear. From germline, CDR1 is SGHVS and CDR2 FNYEAQ. The CDR3 length is 13 residues. Trimming removed 1 base from V and 6 bases from J, with 7 bases in between. CDR3: CASSLERAQPQHF. The CDR3 DNA follows: TGTGCCAGCAGCTTAGAGAGGGCTCAGCCCCAGCATTTT. Drawing the rest from reference TRBV7-6 and TRBJ1-5, the complete variable domain is GAGVSQSPRYKVTKRGQDVALRCDPISGHVSLYWYRQALGQGPEFLTYFNYEAQQDKSGLPNDRFSAERPEGSISTLTIQRTEQRDSAMYRCASSLERAQPQHFGDGTRLSIL.

The chain joins TRBV19 to TRBJ2-7; 10 bases agree with TRBD1. The CDR3 runs 15 residues. J lost 1 base, V lost 5 bases, and 5 bases had no gene match. In germline, CDR1 is LNHDA, CDR2 SQIVND (reference sequence). DNA of the CDR3: TGTGCCAGTAGTGTCCGGGACAGGGGATCCTACGAGCAGTACTTC. Translated, it gives CASSVRDRGSYEQYF.

The gene calls are TRBV7-9 and TRBJ1-4; tentatively, D is TRBD1 (5 bases). CDR3 size: 14 residues. Germline values: CDR1 SEHNR, CDR2 FQNEAQ (reference sequence). V lost 3 bases and J lost 10, with 15 bases in between. The CDR3: CASSFRSGDRKLFF. The CDR3 DNA reads as TGTGCCAGCAGCTTTAGATCGGGGGATCGAAAACTGTTTTTT.

V gene TRBV5-4 combines with J gene TRBJ1-1; possible D gene TRBD1, 5 bases. Trimming removed 4 bases at V and 0 bases at J, with 10 bases between. The germline V gene has CDR1 SGHNT and CDR2 YYREEE (reference sequence). This CDR3 region has 14 residues. DNA for the CDR3: TGTGCCAGCAGCGCGCAGGGATTGAACACTGAAGCTTTCTTT. Translating gives CASSAQGLNTEAFF.

The chain combines TRBV10-1 with TRBJ2-4, with a weak D call TRBD1 (6 bases). This CDR3 spans 15 amino acids. Between the trimmed V and J ends, which lost 0 bases and 6 bases, there was a span of 12 bases. Germline CDR1 and CDR2: WNHNN and SYGVQD (reference sequence). CDR3 in DNA: TGCGCCAGCAGTGAGTCGGTCACAGGGAGAAACATTCAGTACTTC. This gives the protein CASSESVTGRNIQYF.

The rearrangement uses TRBV30 and TRBJ1-1, with no clear D. Germline V gives CDR1 GTSNPN, CDR2 SVGIG (reference sequence). CDR3 length: 12 amino acids. With 3 bases removed from V and 4 bases from J, the gap between germline ends came to 9 bases. CDR3 DNA: TGTGCCTGGAGCCAGGCCAGCACTGAAGCTTTCTTT. Translation: CAWSQASTEAFF.

This clone was seen only once. J is TRBJ2-1 and V is TRBV5-6; TRBD2 aligns across 11 bases. V gave up 4 bases and J gave up 9 bases; unmatched junction bases: 9. This CDR3 region has 15 residues. Germline CDR1 and CDR2: SGHDT and YYEEEE. The CDR3 DNA is TGTGCCAGCAGCCTAAGGGGTAGCGGGGGGGGTGAGCAGTTCTTC. This encodes CASSLRGSGGGEQFF.

The chain recombines TRBV2 with TRBJ1-6, with 11 bases fitting TRBD1. The CDR3 extends over 17 amino acids. Germline-derived CDR1 and CDR2 are SNHLY and FYNNEI. Trimming removed 7 bases from V and 9 bases from J; junction bases left unmatched: 14. The CDR3 is CASIAGQGARIGSPLHF. In DNA, the CDR3 is TGTGCCAGCATTGCAGGACAGGGGGCGAGGATAGGTTCACCCCTCCACTTT.

This clone was counted a few times. The chain has TRBV2 and TRBJ1-5, with D uncertain. The CDR3 covers 14 residues. V gave up 3 bases and J gave up 4 bases, with 10 bases separating them. Germline values: CDR1 SNHLY, CDR2 FYNNEI. The CDR3 DNA reads TGTGCCAGCAGTGACGTGGCAGATAATCAGCCCCAGCATTTT. Its protein is CASSDVADNQPQHF.

This sequence joins TRBV28 and TRBJ2-7, with 9 bases that match TRBD1. The germline V gene encodes CDR1 MDHEN and CDR2 SYDVKM. There are 15 residues in the CDR3. Losses at the gene ends were 6 bases for V and 0 bases for J; bases not matched to a gene: 6. The CDR3 DNA follows: TGTGCCAGCAGGTCCGGGACAGGGAGCTCCTACGAGCAGTACTTC. Its translation is CASRSGTGSSYEQYF.

This chain uses TRBV7-9 with TRBJ1-2; TRBD1 might be the D (6 bases). Trimming took off 0 bases at V and 7 bases at J, with 12 bases between the two ends. The germline V gene has CDR1 SEHNR and CDR2 FQNEAQ (reference sequence). This CDR3 spans 14 amino acids. CDR3 DNA: TGTGCCAGCAGCTTAGCAGGGGGGGGCTGTGGCTACACCTTC. It specifies CASSLAGGGCGYTF. Complete variable domain (other parts from reference TRBV7-9 and TRBJ1-2): DTGVSQNPRHKITKRGQNVTFRCDPISEHNRLYWYRQTLGQGPEFLTYFQNEAQLEKSRLLSDRFSAERPKGSFSTLEIQRTEQGDSAMYLCASSLAGGGCGYTFGSGTRLTVV.

V is TRBV5-1 and J is TRBJ1-5, with D perhaps TRBD1 (6 bases). With 1 base removed from V and 1 base from J, the gap between germline ends came to 9 bases. Germline assignment: CDR1 SGHRS and CDR2 YFSETQ. The length of the CDR3 is 15 residues. Written as DNA, the CDR3 is TGCGCCAGCAGCTTGACAGGGAGAAGCAATCAGCCCCAGCATTTT. Translated: CASSLTGRSNQPQHF.

The chain recombines TRBV4-2 with TRBJ2-1, with D uncertain. The V end was cut by 1 base, the J end by 3 bases, with 7 bases between. This CDR3 comprises 14 residues. Germline loops: CDR1 LGHNA, CDR2 YNFKEQ. The CDR3 DNA sequence: TGTGCCAGCAGCCAAGTCGACTTCTACAATGAGCAGTTCTTC. Protein sequence: CASSQVDFYNEQFF.

J is TRBJ2-6 and V is TRBV29-1, with D perhaps matching TRBD2 (6 bases). Trimming removed 4 bases from V and 4 bases from J, with 14 bases in between. The CDR3 totals 15 residues. Germline V gives CDR1 SQVTM, CDR2 ANQGSEA. CDR3 sequence: CSVGGGVAGANVLTF. CDR3 sequence (DNA): TGCAGCGTTGGGGGCGGGGTCGCGGGGGCCAACGTCCTGACTTTC.

The sample holds a few counts of this clone. In DNA, the CDR3 is TGTGCCAGCACACAGGGGGCGTTCATAGGGAATTCACCCCTCCACTTT. Residues: CASTQGAFIGNSPLHF. This chain links TRBV2 with TRBJ1-6; 9 bases agree with TRBD1. Germline CDR1 reads SNHLY; CDR2 reads FYNNEI. V lost 7 bases to trimming and J lost 7 bases; unmatched junction nucleotides: 11. The CDR3 is 16 residues long.

V and J are TRBV11-2 and TRBJ1-1; no clear D gene. The CDR3 loop spans 13 amino acids. Germline V gene data show CDR1 as SGHAT and CDR2 as FQNNGV. Trimming removed 5 bases at V and 3 bases at J, with 10 bases between. As DNA, the CDR3 is TGTGCCAGCAGCCGAAACAGCTACACTGAAGCTTTCTTT. This translates into CASSRNSYTEAFF.

This sequence joins TRBV7-9 and TRBJ2-6; D is unclear. The CDR3 length is 13 residues. Germline lookup yields CDR1 SEHNR and CDR2 FQNEAQ (reference sequence). The germline V and J ends were trimmed by 8 bases and 0 bases, with 5 bases remaining between them. In nucleotides, the CDR3 is TGTGCCAGCGGCCTCTCTGGGGCCAACGTCCTGACTTTC. It specifies CASGLSGANVLTF.

This clone was seen a handful of times. V is TRBV2 and J is TRBJ1-4; TRBD1 agrees at 8 bases. Germline values: CDR1 SNHLY, CDR2 FYNNEI. V lost 8 bases to trimming and J lost 0 bases; unmatched junction nucleotides: 8. The CDR3 has 16 amino acids. CDR3 sequence: CASQMDRVATNEKLFF. CDR3 nucleotides: TGTGCCAGCCAGATGGACAGGGTCGCAACTAATGAAAAACTGTTTTTT.